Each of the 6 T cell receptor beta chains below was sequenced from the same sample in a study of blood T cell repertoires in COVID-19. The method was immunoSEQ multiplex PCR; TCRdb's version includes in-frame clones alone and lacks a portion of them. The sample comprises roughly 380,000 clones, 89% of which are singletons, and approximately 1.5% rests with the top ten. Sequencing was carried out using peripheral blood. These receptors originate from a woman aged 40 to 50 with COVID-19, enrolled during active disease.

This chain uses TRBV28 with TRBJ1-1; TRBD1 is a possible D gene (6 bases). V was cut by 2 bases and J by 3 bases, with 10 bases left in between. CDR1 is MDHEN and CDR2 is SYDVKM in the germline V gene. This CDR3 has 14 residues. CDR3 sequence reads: CASSLGGQYTEAFF. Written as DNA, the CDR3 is TGTGCCAGCAGTTTAGGTGGACAGTACACTGAAGCTTTCTTT. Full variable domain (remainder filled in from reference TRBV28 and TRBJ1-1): DVKVTQSSRYLVKRTGEKVFLECVQDMDHENMFWYRQDPGLGLRLIYFSYDVKMKEKGDIPEGYSVSREKKERFSLILESASTNQTSMYLCASSLGGQYTEAFFGQGTRLTVV.

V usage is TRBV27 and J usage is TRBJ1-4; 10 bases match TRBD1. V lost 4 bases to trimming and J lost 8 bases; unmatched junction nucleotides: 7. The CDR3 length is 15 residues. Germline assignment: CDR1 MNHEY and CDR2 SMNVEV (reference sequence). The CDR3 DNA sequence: TGTGCCAGCAGTTCCGCTGGGACAGGGGAGGAAAAACTGTTTTTT. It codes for CASSSAGTGEEKLFF.

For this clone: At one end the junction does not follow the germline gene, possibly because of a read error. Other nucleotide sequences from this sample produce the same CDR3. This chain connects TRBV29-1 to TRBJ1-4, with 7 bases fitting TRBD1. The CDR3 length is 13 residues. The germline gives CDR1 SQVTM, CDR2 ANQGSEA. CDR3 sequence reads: CSVETGSNEKLFF. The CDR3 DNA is TGTAGCGTCGAGACAGGGTCTAATGAAAAACTGTTTTTT.

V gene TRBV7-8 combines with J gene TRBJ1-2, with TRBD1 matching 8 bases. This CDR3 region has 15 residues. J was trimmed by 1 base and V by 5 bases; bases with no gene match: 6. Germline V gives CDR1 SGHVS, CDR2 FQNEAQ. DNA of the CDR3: TGTGCCAGCAGCCCCCGGGACAGGTTTAACTATGGCTACACCTTC. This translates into CASSPRDRFNYGYTF.

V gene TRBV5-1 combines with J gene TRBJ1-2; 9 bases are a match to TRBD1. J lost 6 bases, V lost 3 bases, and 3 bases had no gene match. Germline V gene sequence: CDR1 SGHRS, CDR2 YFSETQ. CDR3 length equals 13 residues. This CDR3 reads CASSSRTGDGYTF. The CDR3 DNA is TGCGCCAGCAGCTCAAGGACAGGGGATGGCTACACCTTC.

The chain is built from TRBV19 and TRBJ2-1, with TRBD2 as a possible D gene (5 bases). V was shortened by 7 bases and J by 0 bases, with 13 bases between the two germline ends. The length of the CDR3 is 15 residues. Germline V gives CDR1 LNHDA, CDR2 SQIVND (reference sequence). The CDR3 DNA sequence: TGTGCCAGTAAAGAGCGGTCTAGCTCCTACAATGAGCAGTTCTTC. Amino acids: CASKERSSSYNEQFF.